A single sample is the source of the 20 T cell receptor delta chains below, sequenced in a study of human gamma delta and Vdelta1 T cells. TCRdb repeated clone calling on the PCR reads with CATT. Among some 13,000 delta-chain clones listed, around 49% were seen once. Their recognized antigens are unknown. Material for sequencing was Vdelta1 gamma-delta T cells from blood grown in culture (DOT cells). Receptors originate from a human donor in good health.

The V and J genes are TRDV1 and TRDJ1; the match to TRDD3 covers 7 bases. This CDR3 comprises 20 residues. V shed 2 bases, J shed 1 base, and the junction held 19 bases outside the gene matches. Per the germline V gene, CDR1 is TSWWSYY and CDR2 is QGS. CDR3 amino acids: CALGESPVRGIERSTDKLIF. Here the CDR3 DNA reads TGTGCTCTTGGGGAATCACCAGTCCGGGGGATTGAGAGGAGCACCGATAAACTCATCTTT.

The gene calls are TRDV1 and TRDJ1; possibly TRDD3 for D (5 bases). The V end lost 4 bases, the J end lost 5 bases, and 29 bases lay between the germline ends. Germline CDR1 is TSWWSYY and CDR2 is QGS. This CDR3 comprises 19 residues. CDR3 DNA: TGTGCTCTTGGGGCGATCTTTACCGCTGTTGGGGAGCCCGTAGATAAACTCATCTTT. Translation: CALGAIFTAVGEPVDKLIF.

This clone was seen a handful of times. V is TRDV1 and J is TRDJ1; 9 nucleotides match TRDD3. Germline CDR1 is TSWWSYY and CDR2 is QGS. The ends lost 5 bases at V and 3 bases at J; junction bases unmatched: 25. CDR3 length: 21 amino acids. In DNA form, the CDR3 reads TGTGCTCTTGGGATCCCTCGAACGTACCATCGAAGGGGGGATACTTCCGATAAACTCATCTTT. Protein: CALGIPRTYHRRGDTSDKLIF.

This clone was seen only a few times. The chain couples TRDV1 to TRDJ1; 10 nucleotides agree with TRDD3. The ends lost 6 bases at V and 2 bases at J; junction bases unmatched: 24. The CDR3 is 21 residues long. The V gene's germline CDR1 is TSWWSYY and CDR2 QGS. CDR3: CALGSYEPLLGGYERTDKLIF. The CDR3 DNA sequence: TGTGCTCTTGGTTCCTACGAGCCCCTTTTAGGGGGATACGAAAGGACCGATAAACTCATCTTT.

On this clone: Compared with germline, one end of the junction differs, possibly owing to a read error. Other nucleotide sequences from this sample produce the same CDR3. The chain recombines TRDV1 with TRDJ1; possibly TRDD3 for D (5 bases). This CDR3 comprises 21 residues. Germline CDR1 and CDR2: TSWWSYY and QGS. The chain's CDR3 is CALGEFYTEVRGGPDTDKLIF. The DNA for the CDR3 is TGTGCTCTTGGGGAATTTTATACCGAGGTTCGGGGGGGCCCGGACACCGATAAACTCATTTTT.

This clone rates as medium-sized. The chain recombines TRDV1 with TRDJ3; 10 nucleotides align to TRDD3. V dropped 4 bases and J dropped 0; count of bases not matched to a gene: 36. Germline-derived CDR1 and CDR2 are TSWWSYY and QGS. The CDR3 has 29 amino acids. The CDR3 DNA follows: TGTGCTCTTGGGGTTCACCCTATCAATCCTACTCCCTTTGGTGGGGGATACTCAGATAGCTCCTGGGACACCCGACAGATGTTTTTC. Amino acid sequence: CALGVHPINPTPFGGGYSDSSWDTRQMFF.

The chain combines TRDV1 with TRDJ1; D remains unclear. The V and J ends lost 2 bases and 1 base respectively, with 14 bases between them. Germline V gives CDR1 TSWWSYY, CDR2 QGS. The CDR3 is made up of 16 amino acids. As DNA, the CDR3 is TGTGCTCTTGGGGAATCATACCCAAGCCCCACCGATAAACTCATCTTT. Translated, it gives CALGESYPSPTDKLIF.

V gene TRDV1 combines with J gene TRDJ1, with D possibly matching TRDD3 (6 bases). V was trimmed by 5 bases and J by 0 bases, leaving 28 bases between them. CDR3 length: 20 amino acids. Per the germline V gene, CDR1 is TSWWSYY and CDR2 is QGS. This CDR3 reads CALGNNILVRDIQYTDKLIF. CDR3 nucleotide sequence: TGTGCTCTTGGGAACAACATCCTAGTCCGGGATATTCAGTACACCGATAAACTCATCTTT.

This clone was recorded a few times. The chain recombines TRDV1 with TRDJ1, with TRDD3 matching 12 bases. V trimming: 2 bases; J trimming: 0 bases; junction bases outside the gene matches: 25. CDR1 is TSWWSYY, CDR2 QGS, per germline. This CDR3 region has 24 residues. CDR3 in amino acids: CALGEGQGALGDTTGGLYTDKLIF. DNA for the CDR3: TGTGCTCTTGGGGAAGGGCAAGGGGCGCTGGGGGATACGACCGGTGGGTTGTACACCGATAAACTCATCTTT.

The chain links TRDV1 to TRDJ1, with D hard to call. V lost 3 bases to trimming and J lost 3 bases, with 17 bases between them. The CDR3 length is 16 residues. Germline V lookup: CDR1 TSWWSYY, CDR2 QGS. CDR3 bases: TGTGCTCTTGGGGACCCATTGCAACTTAACTCCGATAAACTCATCTTT. Amino acids: CALGDPLQLNSDKLIF.

A note on this clone: This sequence may be a read error, since a much larger clone differs from it by one base. V is TRDV1 and J is TRDJ1; D perhaps matches TRDD3 (5 bases). V was clipped by 5 bases and J by 2 bases, with 21 bases between them. The V gene's germline CDR1 is TSWWSYY and CDR2 QGS. CDR3 length: 17 residues. The CDR3 spells CALGNRGGLRITDKLIF. The CDR3 DNA reads as TGTGCTCTTGGGAACCGCGGCGGTCTACGGATAACCGATAAACTCATCTTT.

V usage is TRDV1 and J usage is TRDJ1, with 13 nucleotides matching TRDD3. Germline loops: CDR1 TSWWSYY, CDR2 QGS. The CDR3 has 21 amino acids. The junction had 21 bases not matched to a gene; V was cut back by 5 bases and J by 3 bases. CDR3 sequence reads: CALGPLFFSLLGDTVPDKLIF. CDR3 in DNA: TGTGCTCTTGGGCCCCTCTTCTTCTCCTTACTGGGGGATACGGTTCCCGATAAACTCATCTTT.

This clone was counted between two and nine times. V usage is TRDV1 and J usage is TRDJ1; TRDD3 is a possible D gene (6 bases). Per germline, CDR1 TSWWSYY and CDR2 QGS. The CDR3 extends over 18 amino acids. The V gene lost 3 bases and the J gene lost 1 base, with 21 bases spanning the gap. The CDR3 reads CALGEGQPGGGLTDKLIF. The CDR3 DNA reads as TGTGCTCTTGGGGAGGGCCAACCCGGCGGGGGACTCACCGATAAACTCATCTTT.

V and J are TRDV1 and TRDJ1; 9 nucleotides agree with TRDD3. The germline V gene encodes CDR1 TSWWSYY and CDR2 QGS. CDR3 length: 22 amino acids. V lost 6 bases, J lost 2 bases, and 28 bases stayed unmatched. Here the CDR3 reads CALGSIPNSAILAGGLTDKLIF. CDR3 nucleotides: TGTGCTCTTGGTTCCATCCCAAACAGTGCTATCCTCGCTGGGGGATTAACCGATAAACTCATCTTT.

The chain combines TRDV1 with TRDJ1; 11 nucleotides align to TRDD3. In germline, CDR1 is TSWWSYY, CDR2 QGS. Germline trimming cut 1 base from V and 8 bases from J; bases unmatched to any gene: 12. CDR3 length: 17 amino acids. The CDR3 loop reads CALGERLLVGDTHKLIF. CDR3 nucleotides: TGTGCTCTTGGGGAACGGTTGTTGGTGGGGGATACGCACAAACTCATCTTT.

This clone has more than one count but fewer than ten. The genes are TRDV1 and TRDJ1; D gene ambiguous. V was cut by 2 bases and J by 1 base, with 23 bases left in between. This CDR3 spans 19 amino acids. Germline V CDR1 and CDR2: TSWWSYY, QGS. In DNA, the CDR3 is TGTGCTCTTGGGGAAGTGGGAAACGATGTACCGGGCCTCACCGATAAACTCATCTTT. It is translated as CALGEVGNDVPGLTDKLIF.

The chain joins TRDV1 to TRDJ1; TRDD3 aligns across 13 bases. This CDR3 contains 30 residues. CDR1 and CDR2 from the germline V gene are TSWWSYY and QGS. V dropped 2 bases and J dropped 0; count of bases not matched to a gene: 42. The CDR3: CALGEDEHTNTGGYALRSASKPKNTDKLIF. The CDR3 DNA reads as TGTGCTCTTGGGGAAGATGAGCACACTAATACTGGGGGATACGCGTTACGGTCGGCGTCTAAACCTAAAAACACCGATAAACTCATCTTT.

The rearrangement joins TRDV1 to TRDJ1; maybe TRDD3 (6 bases). The V and J ends lost 5 bases and 0 bases respectively, with 16 bases between them. CDR3 size: 16 residues. Germline V CDR1 and CDR2: TSWWSYY, QGS. The CDR3 DNA sequence: TGTGCTCTTGGGACGAAGTGGGGGTTTAACACCGATAAACTCATCTTT. Encoded protein: CALGTKWGFNTDKLIF.

This chain links TRDV1 with TRDJ1, with 13 nucleotides matching TRDD3. This CDR3 contains 17 residues. Trimming took 0 bases from V and 10 from J; bases not matched to a gene: 11. Germline V gene data show CDR1 as TSWWSYY and CDR2 as QGS. CDR3 amino acids: CALGELPPVTGGYGLIF. The CDR3, as DNA: TGTGCTCTTGGGGAACTACCCCCCGTTACTGGGGGATACGGACTCATCTTT.

This chain connects TRDV1 to TRDJ1; D tentatively fits TRDD2 or TRDD3 (6 bases each). The V end was cut by 2 bases, the J end by 9 bases, with 31 bases between. The germline V gene encodes CDR1 TSWWSYY and CDR2 QGS. The CDR3 has 19 amino acids. CDR3 DNA: TGTGCTCTTGGGGAAAAGGATGGTGGGGGGGTCTCCTACGGCTGGGAACTCATCTTT. Its translation: CALGEKDGGGVSYGWELIF.